This TCR beta chain was identified during a study of blood T cell repertoires in COVID-19. Study summary: Samples came from the United States, Italy and Spain, spanning acute and convalescent COVID-19. T cells, B-cell-depleted T cells, or PBMCs provided the cDNA or gDNA that served as material.

Germline values: CDR1 SGHTS, CDR2 YDEGEE. V lost 4 bases and J lost 4; bases outside the gene matches: 12. CDR3 length equals 16 residues. Per the original data handling: Estimation of nucleated cell counts relied on the amplification of reference gene primers. Produced via immunoSEQ multiplex PCR; TCRdb's table is partial and in-frame only. The V and J calls and clone size are taken from that table; D and trimming were inferred from the DNA. The sample has about 150,000 clones, around 78% seen once. The chain uses TRBV5-8 and TRBJ1-2, with 8 bases identical to TRBD1. Sequencing input: peripheral blood. The source is an elderly man with acute or convalescent COVID-19. This CDR3 is CASSLNTAGGIYGYTF. CDR3 sequence (DNA): TGTGCCAGCAGCCTCAATACGGCAGGGGGCATCTATGGCTACACCTTC.